The T cell receptor (beta chain) described here comes from a study of T cells after yellow fever vaccination. Study at large: For low cell numbers, libraries were made with SMART-Seq v4 Ultra Low Input.

Universal primer sites and UMIs were introduced during 5'RACE template-switching synthesis of TCR cDNA. Each CDR3 protein is one row after TCRdb ran MiXCR on the 5' RACE reads. The sample contains 150,000 to 200,000 distinct CDR3 sequences, roughly 9.6% of which appear only once. The CDR3 totals 17 residues. Germline V CDR1 and CDR2: SGHAT, FQDESV (reference sequence). V lost 5 bases and J lost 2; bases outside the gene matches: 12. This clonotype was detected only a few times. The chain carries TRBV11-1 and TRBJ2-1; 7 bases are shared with TRBD2. This sample comprised CD8+ T cells sorted from PBMCs, obtained 15 days after the yellow fever booster vaccination. The TCR originated in a man aged 18 to 35 who received the YFV17D yellow fever vaccine. The CDR3 region is CASSLRKGTNPYNEQFF. CDR3 in DNA: TGTGCCAGCAGCCTTCGGAAAGGGACTAATCCCTACAATGAGCAGTTCTTC.